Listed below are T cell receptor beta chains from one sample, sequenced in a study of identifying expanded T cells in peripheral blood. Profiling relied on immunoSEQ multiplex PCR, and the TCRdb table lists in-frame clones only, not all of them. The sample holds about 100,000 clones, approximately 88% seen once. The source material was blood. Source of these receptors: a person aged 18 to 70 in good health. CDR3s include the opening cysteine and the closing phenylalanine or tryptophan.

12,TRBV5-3,CATLPQGYGYTF
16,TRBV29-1,CSVEGQGAHGANVLTF
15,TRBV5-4,CAIVGTGGRNYGYTF
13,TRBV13,CASSRVRGTEAFF
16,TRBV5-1,CASSSGWGTGNTEAFF
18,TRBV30,CAWSVGTSGGTTYNEQFF
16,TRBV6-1,CASSGGLVLSYNEQFF
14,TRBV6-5,CASSYGGGTDTQYF
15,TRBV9,CASSVGLFSGNTIYF
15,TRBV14,CASSIEGIWSYEQYF
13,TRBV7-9,CASSRGKDQPQHF
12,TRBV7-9,CASTRTTDTQYF
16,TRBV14,CASSQEGTGTGNTIYF
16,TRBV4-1,CASSPSPARGRYEQYF
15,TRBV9,CASSVAASGLDTQYF
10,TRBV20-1,CSAIAEPQHF
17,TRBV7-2,CASSLFDRLGLNSPLHF
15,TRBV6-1,CASSRGHPTTGELFF
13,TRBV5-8,CASSSDRDLGYTF
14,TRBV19,CATQTSGGWYEQFF
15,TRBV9,CASSVARTSSDTQYF
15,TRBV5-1,CASSLDESTNEKLFF
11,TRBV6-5,CASSYDSEQFF
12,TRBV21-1,CASSSWDGGQYF
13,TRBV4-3,CASSRTLNTEAFF